A single sample gave rise to the 29 T cell receptor beta chains below, sequenced in a study of T cells in localized non-small cell lung cancer. Method: immunoSEQ multiplex PCR; TCRdb's copy keeps in-frame clones and lacks some. Among over a thousand clones listed, more than 25% were seen once. The material was normal lung tissue next to the tumor, obtained before any cancer treatment. These receptors were collected from a man between 35 and 75 years old with stage I squamous cell lung carcinoma.

This clone qualifies as medium-sized. The rearrangement uses TRBV11-3 and TRBJ1-2, with a weak D call TRBD1 (6 bases). The V gene's germline CDR1 is SGHNT and CDR2 YENEEA. Between the trimmed V and J ends, which lost 3 bases and 8 bases, there was a span of 16 bases. This CDR3 contains 14 residues. The CDR3 region is CASSLGSGGRGYTF. The CDR3 bases are TGTGCCAGCAGCTTGGGAAGCGGGGGGCGCGGCTACACCTTC.

A few counts support this clone. This chain links TRBV4-1 with TRBJ2-3; TRBD1 is a possible D gene (5 bases). The V end was cut by 3 bases, the J end by 2 bases, with 12 bases between. The V gene's germline CDR1 is MGHRA and CDR2 YSYEKL. The CDR3 length is 15 residues. CDR3 protein: CASSQYRRDTDTQYF. In DNA form, the CDR3 reads TGCGCCAGCAGCCAGTACAGGAGAGACACAGATACGCAGTATTTT.

The rearrangement links TRBV9 to TRBJ2-5, with 9 positions matching TRBD2. Trimming took 1 base from V and 4 from J; bases not matched to a gene: 8. The CDR3 consists of 16 residues. Germline V CDR1 and CDR2: SGDLS, YYNGEE. CDR3 coding DNA: TGTGCCAGCAGCGTATCGGCGGGGGGGCCTCTAGAGACCCAGTACTTC. The encoded protein is CASSVSAGGPLETQYF. Full variable domain (remainder filled in from reference TRBV9 and TRBJ2-5): DSGVTQTPKHLITATGQRVTLRCSPRSGDLSVYWYQQSLDQGLQFLIQYYNGEERAKGNILERFSAQQFPDLHSELNLSSLELGDSALYFCASSVSAGGPLETQYFGPGTRLLVL.

This chain connects TRBV11-3 to TRBJ1-1; TRBD1 matches 8 bases. CDR3 length equals 14 residues. Germline V gene data show CDR1 as SGHNT and CDR2 as YENEEA. V shed 4 bases and J 7 bases; nucleotides not matched to a gene: 8. CDR3 sequence: CASSSWGTGLEAFF. The CDR3 nucleotides are TGTGCCAGCAGCTCTTGGGGGACAGGACTTGAAGCTTTCTTT. The full variable domain, rest sourced from reference TRBV11-3 and TRBJ1-1, is EAGVVQSPRYKIIEKKQPVAFWCNPISGHNTLYWYLQNLGQGPELLIRYENEEAVDDSQLPKDRFSAERLKGVDSTLKIQPAELGDSAVYLCASSSWGTGLEAFFGQGTRLTVV.

This clone showed up just once. The J gene is TRBJ2-1, the V gene TRBV11-3; D possibly corresponds to TRBD2 (5 bases). From germline, CDR1 is SGHNT and CDR2 YENEEA. The CDR3 contains 14 residues. V was clipped by 3 bases and J by 8 bases, with 14 bases between them. CDR3 in amino acids: CASSLFQAGDEQFF. CDR3 nucleotides: TGTGCCAGCAGCTTGTTCCAGGCGGGCGATGAGCAGTTCTTC.

This chain connects TRBV6-8 to TRBJ2-3, with D perhaps being TRBD1 or TRBD2 (5 bases each). Germline V CDR1 and CDR2: MNHGY, SAAAGT. The CDR3 has 15 residues. Trimming stripped 7 bases from V and 6 bases from J, with 20 bases between. In DNA, the CDR3 is TGTGCCAGCACCAGATTTTCGGGGCGCTTGGATACGCAGTATTTT. This translates into CASTRFSGRLDTQYF.

This sequence joins TRBV28 and TRBJ1-4; D ambiguous. The V gene lost 5 bases and the J gene lost 10 bases, with 11 bases spanning the gap. This CDR3 is built from 12 residues. CDR1 is MDHEN, CDR2 SYDVKM, per germline. The CDR3 region is CASSPPRGKLFF. The CDR3 nucleotides are TGTGCCAGCAGTCCACCTCGGGGAAAACTGTTTTTT. Full variable domain (rest looked up from reference TRBV28 and TRBJ1-4): DVKVTQSSRYLVKRTGEKVFLECVQDMDHENMFWYRQDPGLGLRLIYFSYDVKMKEKGDIPEGYSVSREKKERFSLILESASTNQTSMYLCASSPPRGKLFFGSGTQLSVL.

The V and J genes are TRBV6-8 and TRBJ1-4; TRBD1 might be the D (5 bases). The V gene's germline CDR1 is MNHGY and CDR2 SAAAGT. The V end was cut by 7 bases, the J end by 8 bases, with 14 bases between. The CDR3 is 13 residues long. This chain's CDR3 is CASNDGGREKLFF. The CDR3 nucleotides read TGTGCCAGCAACGACGGGGGAAGAGAAAAACTGTTTTTT.

CDR3 in DNA: TGTGCCAGCAGCTTGGGGGTGAGGGGACAGTCACCCCTCCACTTT. It encodes CASSLGVRGQSPLHF. The rearrangement uses TRBV11-3 and TRBJ1-6, with 7 bases aligning to TRBD1. The V and J ends lost 3 bases and 10 bases, in that order; junction bases with no gene match: 9. Germline V gene data show CDR1 as SGHNT and CDR2 as YENEEA. The CDR3 sequence is 15 residues long.

This clone was seen more than once but under ten times. The CDR3 coding sequence is TGTGCCAGTAGTATGGCAGGCGATTTGCAGCCCCAGCATTTT. Its translation is CASSMAGDLQPQHF. This chain connects TRBV19 to TRBJ1-5; unclear D gene. From germline, CDR1 is LNHDA and CDR2 SQIVND (reference sequence). V was pared by 3 bases and J by 7 bases, with 13 bases between. The CDR3 has 14 residues.

The chain combines TRBV11-3 with TRBJ2-1, with 10 positions matching TRBD2. Germline CDR1 and CDR2: SGHNT and YENEEA. The V segment lost 8 bases and the J segment 4 bases; nucleotides outside the gene matches: 8. This CDR3 is built from 15 residues. The CDR3 spells CASSPSGGQYNEQFF. CDR3 DNA sequence: TGTGCCAGCTCTCCTAGCGGGGGCCAATACAATGAGCAGTTCTTC.

This chain connects TRBV5-1 to TRBJ1-1; 9 nucleotides align to TRBD1. The CDR3 contains 14 residues. Germline V gene lookup returns CDR1 SGHRS and CDR2 YFSETQ. The V and J ends lost 4 bases and 0 bases, in that order; junction bases with no gene match: 1. CDR3 amino acids: CASSDRGMNTEAFF. CDR3 DNA: TGCGCCAGCAGCGACAGGGGGATGAACACTGAAGCTTTCTTT.

Within the sample, this clone is medium-sized. J is TRBJ2-2 and V is TRBV11-3, with TRBD1 identical over 7 bases. Trimming at V came to 4 bases and at J to 3 bases, leaving 2 bases not matched to a gene. Germline-derived CDR1 and CDR2 are SGHNT and YENEEA. There are 14 residues in the CDR3. This CDR3 is CASSSRGYTGELFF. As DNA, the CDR3 is TGTGCCAGCAGCTCCAGGGGGTACACCGGGGAGCTGTTTTTT.

The rearrangement joins TRBV6-8 to TRBJ1-1; D ambiguous. The CDR3 consists of 14 residues. CDR1 MNHGY and CDR2 SAAAGT come from the germline V gene. V was cut by 5 bases and J by 7 bases, with 17 bases left in between. Here the CDR3 DNA reads TGTGCCAGCAGTCCACCTACGTTGGGCAGTGAAGCTTTCTTT. Amino acid sequence: CASSPPTLGSEAFF.

In this sample, this clone is medium-sized. The genes are TRBV7-4 and TRBJ2-5, with a weak D call TRBD2 (7 bases). The CDR3 is 13 amino acids. V dropped 8 bases and J dropped 2 bases, with 12 bases sitting between them. From germline, CDR1 is SGHVT and CDR2 SQSDAQ. CDR3 region: CASSGGPQETQYF. In DNA form, the CDR3 reads TGTGCCAGCTCCGGGGGGCCACAAGAGACCCAGTACTTC.

This clone appeared a single time. The chain is built from TRBV30 and TRBJ1-1; D not resolved. Looked up from germline, CDR1 is GTSNPN and CDR2 is SVGIG (reference sequence). V lost 5 bases and J lost 5, with 12 bases in between. This CDR3 is built from 12 residues. CDR3 region: CAWGSTGTEAFF. The DNA for the CDR3 is TGTGCCTGGGGCTCAACGGGGACTGAAGCTTTCTTT.

This clone is classed as medium-sized (0.01 to 0.1%). The rearrangement links TRBV11-3 to TRBJ1-1; D not resolved. V lost 5 bases to trimming and J lost 3 bases, with 19 bases between them. This CDR3 contains 16 residues. The germline CDR1 and CDR2 sequences are SGHNT and YENEEA. The CDR3 protein is CASSQRRSGRDTEAFF. In DNA, the CDR3 is TGTGCCAGCAGCCAGAGAAGGAGTGGGAGGGACACTGAAGCTTTCTTT.

The chain is built from TRBV11-3 and TRBJ1-1, with TRBD1 matching 9 bases. V gave up 5 bases and J gave up 11 bases; unmatched junction bases: 18. This CDR3 spans 16 amino acids. Germline assignment: CDR1 SGHNT and CDR2 YENEEA. For the CDR3, the DNA is TGTGCCAGCAGCCCTACCTCGCCTACAGGGGGCGCCCCCGCTTTCTTT. It specifies CASSPTSPTGGAPAFF. Supplemented by reference TRBV11-3 and TRBJ1-1, the full variable domain reads EAGVVQSPRYKIIEKKQPVAFWCNPISGHNTLYWYLQNLGQGPELLIRYENEEAVDDSQLPKDRFSAERLKGVDSTLKIQPAELGDSAVYLCASSPTSPTGGAPAFFGQGTRLTVV.

This clone was observed a handful of times. This chain connects TRBV6-1 to TRBJ1-2; perhaps TRBD1 as D (6 bases). Deletions cut 0 bases from V and 6 bases from J, with 17 bases between. The V gene's germline CDR1 is MNHNS and CDR2 SASEGT. The length of the CDR3 is 16 residues. The CDR3 protein is CASSEAGGRGDDGYTF. The CDR3, as DNA: TGTGCCAGCAGTGAAGCGGGCGGCAGGGGAGACGATGGCTACACCTTC.

This sequence joins TRBV11-3 and TRBJ1-1, with a possible D match to TRBD1 (5 bases). The CDR3 spans 16 residues. V was pared by 1 base and J by 3 bases, with 15 bases between. The V gene's germline CDR1 is SGHNT and CDR2 YENEEA. In DNA form, the CDR3 reads TGTGCCAGCAGCTTAGTGGAGCCGGGGGGTGACACTGAAGCTTTCTTT. It encodes CASSLVEPGGDTEAFF. Looking up the rest from reference TRBV11-3 and TRBJ1-1 gives the full variable domain: EAGVVQSPRYKIIEKKQPVAFWCNPISGHNTLYWYLQNLGQGPELLIRYENEEAVDDSQLPKDRFSAERLKGVDSTLKIQPAELGDSAVYLCASSLVEPGGDTEAFFGQGTRLTVV.

This clone was observed a handful of times. The gene calls are TRBV6-8 and TRBJ1-1; TRBD1 matches 8 bases. This CDR3 contains 16 residues. Per the germline V gene, CDR1 is MNHGY and CDR2 is SAAAGT. Trimming took 6 bases from V and 0 from J; bases not matched to a gene: 9. The CDR3 region has the DNA TGTGCCAGCAGACCCGGGACAGGTTACATGAACACTGAAGCTTTCTTT. Translated, it gives CASRPGTGYMNTEAFF.

This clone was observed a handful of times. The chain links TRBV6-8 to TRBJ2-7; D is possibly TRBD1 (7 bases). Deletions cut 2 bases from V and 6 bases from J, with 11 bases between. There are 13 residues in the CDR3. The V gene's germline CDR1 is MNHGY and CDR2 SAAAGT. The CDR3 reads CASSYAGGLEQYF. The DNA of the CDR3 is TGTGCCAGCAGTTACGCAGGGGGGCTCGAGCAGTACTTC.

This rearrangement joins TRBV7-4 to TRBJ2-1; the D is unclear. With 6 bases removed from V and 5 bases from J, the gap between germline ends came to 11 bases. Per germline, CDR1 SGHVT and CDR2 SQSDAQ. The CDR3 extends over 13 amino acids. CDR3 coding DNA: TGTGCCAGCAGTGAAACCCCCAACAATGAGCAGTTCTTC. Encoded protein: CASSETPNNEQFF.

The chain employs TRBV6-8 and TRBJ1-4; no firm D call. V was shortened by 6 bases and J by 2 bases, with 16 bases between the two germline ends. Germline assignment: CDR1 MNHGY and CDR2 SAAAGT. There are 16 residues in the CDR3. The CDR3 reads CASRIGFRSTNEKLFF. Written as DNA, the CDR3 is TGTGCCAGCAGAATCGGTTTCAGGAGTACTAATGAAAAACTGTTTTTT.

This clone appeared a few times. The chain links TRBV5-1 to TRBJ1-6; D is unresolved. CDR3 length: 16 amino acids. With 0 bases removed from V and 0 bases from J, the gap between germline ends came to 7 bases. CDR1 and CDR2 (germline): SGHRS, YFSETQ. The CDR3 loop reads CASSLEGSSYNSPLHF. CDR3 sequence (DNA): TGCGCCAGCAGCTTGGAAGGGAGCTCCTATAATTCACCCCTCCACTTT.

This clone was counted between two and nine times. This chain links TRBV6-8 with TRBJ1-5; 9 bases match TRBD1. Looked up from germline, CDR1 is MNHGY and CDR2 is SAAAGT. V shed 10 bases, J shed 7 bases, and the junction held 11 bases outside the gene matches. The CDR3 is made up of 14 amino acids. CDR3 in DNA: TGTGCCATCAATCCAACAGGGGGCGACCAGCCCCAGCATTTT. Its protein is CAINPTGGDQPQHF.

The J gene is TRBJ2-5, the V gene TRBV29-1; perhaps TRBD1 as D (5 bases). Germline V gives CDR1 SQVTM, CDR2 ANQGSEA. The CDR3 extends over 13 amino acids. V was clipped by 6 bases and J by 2 bases, with 13 bases between them. The CDR3: CSVLGHLQETQYF. CDR3 in DNA: TGCAGCGTCCTCGGACATCTTCAAGAGACCCAGTACTTC.

The CDR3 DNA sequence: TGTGCCAGCAGCTTGATGCTCAGGGGGGTTGCAGATACGCAGTATTTT. It specifies CASSLMLRGVADTQYF. The rearrangement links TRBV11-3 to TRBJ2-3, with D possibly matching TRBD1 (7 bases). The germline V gene encodes CDR1 SGHNT and CDR2 YENEEA. The CDR3 contains 16 residues. Trimming cost V 3 bases and J 4 bases, with 17 bases left between them.

The rearrangement joins TRBV30 to TRBJ1-2, with D possibly matching TRBD1 (5 bases). The CDR3 totals 12 residues. Trimming pared 4 bases from V and 1 base from J, leaving 7 bases between. Germline values: CDR1 GTSNPN, CDR2 SVGIG (reference sequence). In DNA, the CDR3 is TGTGCCTGGACCGGGGGTAACTATGGCTACACCTTC. Its protein product is CAWTGGNYGYTF.